The present TCR beta chain was sequenced within a study of CD8 T cells in ankylosing spondylitis. Notes on the study in general: Prior work had noted some motif variants in reactive arthritis blood and synovial fluid. Disease-linked clones proved CD8+ and comparatively uncommon in peripheral blood. From matched ankylosing spondylitis synovial fluid, disease-linked clones were reportedly recovered at significantly enriched levels.

Quantitative barcoded 5'-RACE was used to prepare TCR beta libraries. Each CDR3 protein is one row after TCRdb ran MiXCR on the 5' RACE reads. The sample includes fewer than 250,000 distinct CDR3 sequences, roughly a tenth seen only once; the top ten take 2.6%. The CDR3 runs 16 residues. Germline-derived CDR1 and CDR2 are ENHRY and SYGVKD. The V gene lost 2 bases and the J gene lost 3 bases, with 14 bases spanning the gap. This clonotype has ten or more counts. The antigen remains undetermined. The specimen sequenced was blood, either unsorted or a sorted T cell fraction (not recorded which). This clonotype was sampled from a male donor with ankylosing spondylitis or in good health (not recorded which). The genes are TRBV10-3 and TRBJ2-1; the D call may be TRBD1 or TRBD2 (6 bases each). The CDR3 reads CAISEGARGVYNEQFF. The CDR3 DNA reads as TGTGCCATCAGTGAGGGGGCAAGGGGGGTCTACAATGAGCAGTTCTTC.